This T cell receptor (beta chain) is from a study of molecular identifiers for immune sequencing clone quantification. Overall study findings and caveats: In CMV-specific effectors, clones above 20 copies held over 98% of molecules; naive, under 1%.

Based on a CD8+CD4-CCR7+CD45RA+ profile, naive CD8 T cells were sorted. TCRdb processed the PCR reads anew with MiXCR; each CDR3 protein has one entry. The sample yields some 320,000 distinct CDR3 sequences, roughly 24% seen once. Concerning this clonotype: Its antigen is as yet unknown.

The TCR sequence derives from a human donor in good health. Some libraries in this study had Jurkat cell RNA spiked in. The sample consisted of naive CD8+ T cells from blood, with Jurkat cell RNA spiked in. Subset given: FACS-sorted CD8+CD4-CCR7+CD45RA+ naive T cells.

CDR3 sequence (DNA): TGCGCCAGCAGCCAAGAGAGACCGGGACTAGCGGGCAACAATGAGCAGTTCTTC. Residues: CASSQERPGLAGNNEQFF. The chain employs TRBV4-3 and TRBJ2-1, with 12 bases fitting TRBD2. J was trimmed by 5 bases and V by 0 bases; bases with no gene match: 8. The germline V gene encodes CDR1 LGHNA and CDR2 YSLEER. The CDR3 is made up of 18 amino acids.